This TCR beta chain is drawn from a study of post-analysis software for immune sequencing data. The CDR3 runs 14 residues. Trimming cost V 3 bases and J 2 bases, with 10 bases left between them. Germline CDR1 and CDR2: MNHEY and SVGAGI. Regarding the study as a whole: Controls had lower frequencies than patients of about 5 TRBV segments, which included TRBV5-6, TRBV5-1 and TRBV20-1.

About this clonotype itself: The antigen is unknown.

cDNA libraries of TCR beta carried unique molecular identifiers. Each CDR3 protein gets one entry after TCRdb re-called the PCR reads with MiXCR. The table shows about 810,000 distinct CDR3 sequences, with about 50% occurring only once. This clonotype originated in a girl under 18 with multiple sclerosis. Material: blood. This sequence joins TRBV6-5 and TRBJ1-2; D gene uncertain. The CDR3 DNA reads TGTGCCAGCAGTTATAACGGTTTAAACTATGGCTACACCTTC. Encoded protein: CASSYNGLNYGYTF.